This entry lists 22 T cell receptor beta chains sequenced from one sample in a study of shared clonotypes between healthy human individuals. This table comes from immunoSEQ multiplex PCR, and its TCRdb copy is limited to in-frame clones, with some not included. Of about 1 million clones listed, about 70% are singletons. Sequencing was done on a sample of memory CD4+ T cells sorted from blood. The subset: CD45RA-negative fraction. The receptors stem from a man younger than 35 in good health.

The chain joins TRBV5-1 to TRBJ1-4; 7 bases match TRBD1. CDR3 length: 16 amino acids. Germline trimming cut 4 bases from V and 0 bases from J; bases unmatched to any gene: 6. From germline, CDR1 is SGHRS and CDR2 YFSETQ. The CDR3 is CASSPGQKTTNEKLFF. The CDR3 DNA reads TGCGCCAGCAGCCCGGGACAGAAGACAACTAATGAAAAACTGTTTTTT.

The V and J genes are TRBV5-6 and TRBJ1-1; maybe TRBD1 (5 bases). Trimming shortened V by 0 bases and J by 10 bases, and 10 bases separated the two germline ends. This CDR3 spans 12 amino acids. Per the germline V gene, CDR1 is SGHDT and CDR2 is YYEEEE. The CDR3 coding sequence is TGTGCCAGCAGCTTGGGGGGCCCCGGAGCTTTCTTT. Its protein is CASSLGGPGAFF.

This clone was seen once. This chain connects TRBV5-1 to TRBJ2-6, with TRBD1 identical over 9 bases. Germline lookup yields CDR1 SGHRS and CDR2 YFSETQ. The CDR3 runs to 18 residues. V lost 3 bases and J lost 0; bases outside the gene matches: 7. Written as DNA, the CDR3 is TGCGCCAGCAGCTCGACAGGGGGAGATTACTCTGGGGCCAACGTCCTGACTTTC. It encodes CASSSTGGDYSGANVLTF. Full variable domain (rest looked up from reference TRBV5-1 and TRBJ2-6): KAGVTQTPRYLIKTRGQQVTLSCSPISGHRSVSWYQQTPGQGLQFLFEYFSETQRNKGNFPGRFSGRQFSNSRSEMNVSTLELGDSALYLCASSSTGGDYSGANVLTFGAGSRLTVL.

The chain couples TRBV28 to TRBJ2-4; 7 nucleotides align to TRBD2. CDR1 and CDR2 (germline): MDHEN, SYDVKM. CDR3 length equals 16 residues. J lost 1 base, V lost 3 bases, and 6 bases had no gene match. CDR3 nucleotide sequence: TGTGCCAGCAGTTTCGGACTAGGTTGGGCCAAAAACATTCAGTACTTC. As protein: CASSFGLGWAKNIQYF. The full variable domain, its missing parts supplied by reference TRBV28 and TRBJ2-4, is DVKVTQSSRYLVKRTGEKVFLECVQDMDHENMFWYRQDPGLGLRLIYFSYDVKMKEKGDIPEGYSVSREKKERFSLILESASTNQTSMYLCASSFGLGWAKNIQYFGAGTRLSVL.

This clone was picked up one time. The V call is TRBV10-2, the J call TRBJ1-4; D is ambiguous. Germline CDR1 reads WSHSY; CDR2 reads SAAADI. This CDR3 contains 16 residues. V was shortened by 0 bases and J by 0 bases, with 8 bases between the two germline ends. CDR3: CASSESGGATNEKLFF. The CDR3 nucleotides read TGCGCCAGCAGTGAGTCCGGTGGGGCAACTAATGAAAAACTGTTTTTT.

This clone has more than one count but fewer than ten. The V gene is TRBV20-1, the J gene TRBJ2-1, with D possibly matching TRBD1 (6 bases). Trimming cost V 6 bases and J 9 bases, with 12 bases left between them. Germline CDR1 DFQATT, CDR2 SNEGSKA (reference sequence). There are 11 residues in the CDR3. The CDR3 DNA reads TGCAGTGCCCAGGGGACCAGTGAGCAGTTCTTC. This sequence encodes CSAQGTSEQFF.

This clone was found a few times. The rearrangement joins TRBV10-2 to TRBJ2-7, with D tentatively TRBD1 (6 bases). The V and J ends lost 7 bases and 6 bases respectively, with 19 bases between them. This CDR3 region has 14 residues. Germline CDR1 and CDR2: WSHSY and SAAADI. CDR3 nucleotides: TGCGCCAGCAACAAGGTCAGGGGAGAAGGCGAGCAGTACTTC. As protein: CASNKVRGEGEQYF.

CDR3 sequence (DNA): TGTGCCAGTAGTCCCAAAACGCTGAACACTGAAGCTTTCTTT. It codes for CASSPKTLNTEAFF. The chain couples TRBV19 to TRBJ1-1; no reliable D call. CDR3 length: 14 residues. V shed 5 bases and J shed 0 bases, with 10 bases lying between them. Germline-derived CDR1 and CDR2 are LNHDA and SQIVND (reference sequence). The variable domain in full, completed from reference TRBV19 and TRBJ1-1, reads DGGITQSPKYLFRKEGQNVTLSCEQNLNHDAMYWYRQDPGQGLRLIYYSQIVNDFQKGDIAEGYSVSREKKESFPLTVTSAQKNPTAFYLCASSPKTLNTEAFFGQGTRLTVV.

The chain links TRBV5-1 to TRBJ2-3; 8 nucleotides line up with TRBD2. Unmatched junction bases numbered 8, after V lost 5 bases and J lost 6 bases. The CDR3 loop spans 14 amino acids. Germline values: CDR1 SGHRS, CDR2 YFSETQ. The CDR3 DNA reads as TGCGCCAGCAGTCCCGGGGGGGCCGCGGATACGCAGTATTTT. This encodes CASSPGGAADTQYF.

This clone is a singleton in its sample. The CDR3: CAWSVRGVTNEKLFF. The CDR3 DNA reads TGTGCCTGGAGTGTTCGTGGGGTAACTAATGAAAAACTGTTTTTT. This chain uses TRBV30 with TRBJ1-4; D uncertain. The germline V gene has CDR1 GTSNPN and CDR2 SVGIG (reference sequence). Trimming removed 0 bases at V and 1 base at J, with 9 bases between. The CDR3 has 15 residues.

This sequence joins TRBV5-6 and TRBJ2-7; either TRBD1 or TRBD2 may supply D (5 bases each). Germline loops: CDR1 SGHDT, CDR2 YYEEEE. This CDR3 is 12 amino acids long. V was trimmed by 4 bases and J by 6 bases, leaving 11 bases between them. The CDR3 DNA reads as TGTGCCAGCAGCAGGGGACCGGGCGAGCAGTACTTC. Its translation: CASSRGPGEQYF.

J is TRBJ1-1 and V is TRBV18, with D hard to call. Trimming shortened V by 0 bases and J by 8 bases, and 10 bases separated the two germline ends. The length of the CDR3 is 13 residues. Germline-derived CDR1 and CDR2 are KGHSH and LQKENI. CDR3 region: CASSPPVGTEAFF. CDR3 sequence (DNA): TGTGCCAGCTCACCACCGGTGGGAACCGAAGCTTTCTTT.

This sequence joins TRBV28 and TRBJ1-5; 7 positions agree with TRBD1. Germline V gene data show CDR1 as MDHEN and CDR2 as SYDVKM. J gave up 2 bases and V 6 bases, and 7 bases lay outside the gene matches. CDR3 length equals 15 residues. This chain's CDR3 is CASSLTDRGNQPQHF. DNA for the CDR3: TGTGCCAGCAGCCTAACCGACAGGGGCAATCAGCCCCAGCATTTT.

V is TRBV9 and J is TRBJ2-7; weak D call: TRBD1 (6 bases). This CDR3 has 15 residues. V lost 2 bases and J 0 bases, leaving 12 bases between the germline ends. From germline, CDR1 is SGDLS and CDR2 YYNGEE. In nucleotides, the CDR3 is TGTGCCAGCAGCGTTTCCGGGACATTCTCCTACGAGCAGTACTTC. Protein sequence: CASSVSGTFSYEQYF.

The chain combines TRBV10-1 with TRBJ2-1, with D perhaps assigned TRBD1 or TRBD2 (5 bases each). V gave up 3 bases and J gave up 6 bases, with 15 bases separating them. The CDR3 length is 15 residues. Germline CDR1 reads WNHNN; CDR2 reads SYGVQD (reference sequence). The CDR3 loop is CASSDSGLGFNEQFF. CDR3 coding DNA: TGCGCCAGCAGTGATTCGGGGCTAGGGTTCAATGAGCAGTTCTTC.

V is TRBV5-1 and J is TRBJ1-2, with 7 bases fitting TRBD1. This CDR3 is built from 14 residues. Trimming at V came to 4 bases and at J to 3 bases, leaving 6 bases not matched to a gene. Per germline, CDR1 SGHRS and CDR2 YFSETQ. CDR3 residues: CASSIGQADYGYTF. DNA for the CDR3: TGCGCCAGCAGCATAGGACAGGCCGACTATGGCTACACCTTC. The complete variable domain, with remaining parts taken from reference TRBV5-1 and TRBJ1-2, reads KAGVTQTPRYLIKTRGQQVTLSCSPISGHRSVSWYQQTPGQGLQFLFEYFSETQRNKGNFPGRFSGRQFSNSRSEMNVSTLELGDSALYLCASSIGQADYGYTFGSGTRLTVV.

V and J are TRBV30 and TRBJ1-1; D not certain. CDR1 is GTSNPN, CDR2 SVGIG, per germline (reference sequence). This CDR3 has 15 amino acids. V lost 1 base to trimming and J lost 6 bases, with 18 bases between them. CDR3 DNA: TGTGCCTGGAGTGCCCGCCCGGGCGTTACCGCTGAAGCTTTCTTT. It codes for CAWSARPGVTAEAFF.

This clone was counted only a few times. V gene TRBV11-2 combines with J gene TRBJ2-1; TRBD1 might be the D (6 bases). CDR1 and CDR2 from the germline V gene are SGHAT and FQNNGV. The CDR3 runs 16 residues. V was pared by 3 bases and J by 1 base, with 13 bases between. The CDR3 bases are TGTGCCAGCAGCTTGAGACCGGACAGATCCTACAATGAGCAGTTCTTC. Encoded protein: CASSLRPDRSYNEQFF.

A word on this clone: Other DNA sequences in the same sample also yield this CDR3. The CDR3 DNA reads as TGTGCCAGCAGCATACAGGGAGCCGGGGAGACCCAGTACTTC. It is translated as CASSIQGAGETQYF. The J gene is TRBJ2-5, the V gene TRBV7-9, with a weak D call TRBD1 (6 bases). Trimming cost V 5 bases and J 5 bases, with 15 bases left between them. Germline values: CDR1 SEHNR, CDR2 FQNEAQ (reference sequence). The CDR3 totals 14 residues.

This clone appeared once. The chain joins TRBV7-2 to TRBJ2-5; the match to TRBD2 covers 9 bases. The CDR3 contains 15 residues. The germline V gene encodes CDR1 SGHTA and CDR2 FQGNSA. Losses at the gene ends were 7 bases for V and 2 bases for J; bases not matched to a gene: 8. The DNA for the CDR3 is TGTGCCAGCACCCGGAACAGCGGGGGGCAAGAGACCCAGTACTTC. Its protein is CASTRNSGGQETQYF.

The gene calls are TRBV27 and TRBJ2-3, with D possibly being TRBD2 (6 bases). The CDR3 has 15 residues. Deletions cut 5 bases from V and 1 base from J, with 13 bases between. Germline V gives CDR1 MNHEY, CDR2 SMNVEV (reference sequence). CDR3 sequence reads: CASSPRLGGTDTQYF. In DNA, the CDR3 is TGTGCCAGCAGTCCCCGACTAGGAGGCACAGATACGCAGTATTTT.

There are a few counts of this clone. The V and J genes are TRBV28 and TRBJ1-6; D not resolved. The germline V gene encodes CDR1 MDHEN and CDR2 SYDVKM. The CDR3 spans 15 residues. The germline V and J ends were trimmed by 10 bases and 3 bases, with 16 bases remaining between them. The CDR3 is CATEGAGFYNSPLHF. The CDR3 DNA sequence: TGTGCCACCGAGGGAGCGGGGTTCTATAATTCACCCCTCCACTTT.